These T cell receptor beta chains were read from a single sample in a study of T-cell memory formation after mild COVID-19. TCRdb ran MiXCR on the 5' RACE reads and lists one entry per CDR3 protein. The data show approximately 150,000 distinct CDR3 sequences, around 13% seen once. The specimen sequenced was PBMCs or a T cell subset sorted from them (not recorded which). The receptors stem from a man in his late teens or twenties who had mild COVID-19 (a few samples of this study predate the infection). Cell type and time point are not known. Both conserved end residues are part of each CDR3. The order of the fields is V gene, CDR3 protein.

TRBV7-2,CASSRGRGTDTQYF
TRBV10-2,CASSESTGVGGYTF
TRBV4-3,CASSQSPWRQESYEQYF
TRBV12-3/TRBV12-4,CASSPEGPLNTGELFF
TRBV11-3,CASSPGTGDHEQFF
TRBV20-1,CSATTPNTAGELFF
TRBV24-1,CATSGDYSTDTQYF
TRBV5-1,CASSFPPRGSDEQFF
TRBV5-1,CASSLSRHQGVQETQYF
TRBV11-3,CASSPHARGEQYF
TRBV29-1,CSAGSRGLSDEQYF
TRBV7-9,CASSFSERGAFF
TRBV11-2,CASSIFRDREQFF
TRBV19,CASSITGSKNIQYF
TRBV7-9,CASSSRLGYTF
TRBV7-9,CASSSGTRGGYTF
TRBV3-1,CASRAAGGENNEQFF
TRBV20-1,CSVRRSNEKLFF
TRBV6-6,CASSHQNTGELFF
TRBV11-2,CASSSRGFTGELFF